The 8 T cell receptor beta chains given below trace back to one sample, sequenced in a study of shared clonotypes between healthy human individuals. The assay was immunoSEQ multiplex PCR, and TCRdb's table has in-frame clones only and misses some. The sample holds about half a million clones, roughly 80% seen once. Sequencing input: PBMCs. Receptor source: a woman in her thirties or forties in good health. Some clones in this sample may be carry-over from other donors' samples.

There are a few counts of this clone. The chain recombines TRBV10-3 with TRBJ1-1, with 9 positions matching TRBD1. The V segment lost 3 bases and the J segment 11 bases; nucleotides outside the gene matches: 13. Germline CDR1 is ENHRY and CDR2 is SYGVKD. This CDR3 region has 15 residues. The CDR3 DNA reads TGTGCCATCAGTGACGCCGGGACAGGGACCAACGTTGCTTTCTTT. Amino acids: CAISDAGTGTNVAFF.

The J gene is TRBJ1-5, the V gene TRBV7-8; D is unclear. The CDR3 has 17 residues. Deletions cut 6 bases from V and 0 bases from J, with 18 bases between. Germline loops: CDR1 SGHVS, CDR2 FQNEAQ. The CDR3 here is CASSLLGNTNSNQPQHF. DNA for the CDR3: TGTGCCAGCAGTCTCTTGGGCAACACCAATAGCAATCAGCCCCAGCATTTT.

This sequence joins TRBV5-1 and TRBJ2-2; TRBD1 might be the D (6 bases). V was pared by 5 bases and J by 0 bases, with 14 bases between. CDR1 is SGHRS, CDR2 YFSETQ, per germline. This CDR3 contains 16 residues. DNA of the CDR3: TGCGCCAGCAGACTGGGGGCTGACGCGAACACCGGGGAGCTGTTTTTT. Protein product: CASRLGADANTGELFF. The whole variable domain, filled in from reference TRBV5-1 and TRBJ2-2, reads KAGVTQTPRYLIKTRGQQVTLSCSPISGHRSVSWYQQTPGQGLQFLFEYFSETQRNKGNFPGRFSGRQFSNSRSEMNVSTLELGDSALYLCASRLGADANTGELFFGEGSRLTVL.

The rearrangement joins TRBV18 to TRBJ2-1; weak D call: TRBD1 (6 bases). This CDR3 is 15 amino acids long. V was clipped by 1 base and J by 7 bases, with 14 bases between them. CDR1 and CDR2 from the germline V gene are KGHSH and LQKENI. CDR3 protein: CASSPLEGGWNEQFF. DNA of the CDR3: TGTGCCAGCTCACCACTCGAAGGGGGTTGGAATGAGCAGTTCTTC.

The chain combines TRBV21-1 with TRBJ1-1; TRBD1 is the table's D call and was not checked against the DNA. TRBV21-1 is reported as a pseudogene. The CDR3 covers 14 residues. The chain's CDR3 is CASSNPTVNTEAFF. The DNA of the CDR3 is TGTGCCAGCAGCAATCCCACAGTGAACACTGAAGCTTTCTTT.

Remarks on this clone: One end of the junction does not line up with germline, which may come from a read error. The rearrangement joins TRBV7-7 to TRBJ2-7; 7 bases agree with TRBD1. The CDR3 contains 15 residues. Per germline, CDR1 SSHAT and CDR2 FNYEAQ (reference sequence). The CDR3 coding sequence is TGTGCTAGCAGCTTAGGGCAGGGGGTGGCCTACGAGCAGTACTTC. Translating gives CASSLGQGVAYEQYF.

In nucleotides, the CDR3 is TGTGCCAGCAGTTCCGGGACTAGCCCCACCGGGGAGCTGTTTTTT. Its protein is CASSSGTSPTGELFF. The chain combines TRBV5-4 with TRBJ2-2; 9 bases map to TRBD2. The germline V gene encodes CDR1 SGHNT and CDR2 YYREEE (reference sequence). The CDR3 loop spans 15 amino acids. Trimming cost V 5 bases and J 4 bases; bases outside gene matches: 6.

This clone was recorded only once. The chain links TRBV27 to TRBJ2-3; 7 positions match TRBD1. With V trimmed by 4 bases and J by 2 bases, 6 bases remained unmatched. CDR1 MNHEY and CDR2 SMNVEV come from the germline V gene (reference sequence). The CDR3 runs to 15 residues. The CDR3 protein is CASSSQGVTTDTQYF. CDR3 DNA sequence: TGTGCCAGCAGTTCTCAGGGGGTAACCACAGATACGCAGTATTTT.